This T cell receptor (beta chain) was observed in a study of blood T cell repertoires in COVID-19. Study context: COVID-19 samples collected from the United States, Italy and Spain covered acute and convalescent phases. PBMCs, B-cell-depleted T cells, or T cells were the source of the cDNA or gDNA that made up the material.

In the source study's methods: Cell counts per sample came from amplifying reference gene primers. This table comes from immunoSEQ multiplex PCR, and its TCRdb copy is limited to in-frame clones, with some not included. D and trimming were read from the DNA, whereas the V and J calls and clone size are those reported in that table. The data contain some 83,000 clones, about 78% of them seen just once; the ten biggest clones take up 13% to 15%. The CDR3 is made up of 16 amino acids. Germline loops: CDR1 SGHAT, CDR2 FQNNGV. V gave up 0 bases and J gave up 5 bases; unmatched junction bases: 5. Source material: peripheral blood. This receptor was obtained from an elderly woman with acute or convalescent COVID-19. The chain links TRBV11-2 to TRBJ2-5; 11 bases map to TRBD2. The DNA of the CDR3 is TGTGCCAGCAGCTTAGAAATAGCGGGGGGGCGGGAGACCCAGTACTTC. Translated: CASSLEIAGGRETQYF.